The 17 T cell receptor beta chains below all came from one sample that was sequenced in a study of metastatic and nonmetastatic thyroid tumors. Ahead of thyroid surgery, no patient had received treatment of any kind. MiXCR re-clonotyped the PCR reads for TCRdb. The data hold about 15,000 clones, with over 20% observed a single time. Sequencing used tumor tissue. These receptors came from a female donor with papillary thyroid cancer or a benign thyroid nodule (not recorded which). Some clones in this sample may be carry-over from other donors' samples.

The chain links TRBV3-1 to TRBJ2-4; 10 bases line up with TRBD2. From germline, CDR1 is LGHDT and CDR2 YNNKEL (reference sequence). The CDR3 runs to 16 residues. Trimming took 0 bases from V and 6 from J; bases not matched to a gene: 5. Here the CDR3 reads CASSQDLAGVGNIQYF. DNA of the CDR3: TGTGCCAGCAGCCAAGACCTAGCGGGAGTCGGAAACATTCAGTACTTC.

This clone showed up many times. Written as DNA, the CDR3 is TGTGCCAGCAGTGGGTACAGTGAAGCTTTCTTT. Its translation is CASSGYSEAFF. The V gene is TRBV2, the J gene TRBJ1-1; D not certain. Trimming pared 4 bases from V and 7 bases from J, leaving 7 bases between. The CDR3 totals 11 residues. Germline CDR1 reads SNHLY; CDR2 reads FYNNEI.

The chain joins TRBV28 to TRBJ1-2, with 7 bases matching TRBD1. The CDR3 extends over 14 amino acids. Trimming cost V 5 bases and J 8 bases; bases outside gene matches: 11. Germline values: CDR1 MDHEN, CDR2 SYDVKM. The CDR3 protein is CASSPPQGVGGYTF. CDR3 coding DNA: TGTGCCAGCAGTCCCCCCCAGGGGGTGGGGGGCTACACCTTC.

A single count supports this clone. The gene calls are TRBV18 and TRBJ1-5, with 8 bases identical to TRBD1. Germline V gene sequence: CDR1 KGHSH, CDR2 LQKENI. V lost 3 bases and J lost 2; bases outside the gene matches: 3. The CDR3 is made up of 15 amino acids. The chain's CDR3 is CASSPTDRGNQPQHF. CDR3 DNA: TGTGCCAGCTCACCGACGGACAGGGGCAATCAGCCCCAGCATTTT. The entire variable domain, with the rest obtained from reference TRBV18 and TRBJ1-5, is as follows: NAGVMQNPRHLVRRRGQEARLRCSPMKGHSHVYWYRQLPEEGLKFMVYLQKENIIDESGMPKERFSAEFPKEGPSILRIQQVVRGDSAAYFCASSPTDRGNQPQHFGDGTRLSIL.

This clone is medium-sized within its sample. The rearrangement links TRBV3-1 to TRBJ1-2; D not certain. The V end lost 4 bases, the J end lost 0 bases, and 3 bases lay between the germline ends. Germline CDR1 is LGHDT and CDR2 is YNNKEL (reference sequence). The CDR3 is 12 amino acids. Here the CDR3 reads CASSPANYGYTF. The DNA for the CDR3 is TGTGCCAGCAGCCCAGCTAACTATGGCTACACCTTC.

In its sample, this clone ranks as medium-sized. This CDR3 is CASSPSLNYEQYF. For the CDR3, the DNA is TGTGCCAGCTCACCCTCCCTAAACTACGAGCAGTACTTC. The V call is TRBV18, the J call TRBJ2-7; no reliable D call. Germline CDR1 is KGHSH and CDR2 is LQKENI. This CDR3 has 13 amino acids. Trimming stripped 3 bases from V and 3 bases from J, with 9 bases between.

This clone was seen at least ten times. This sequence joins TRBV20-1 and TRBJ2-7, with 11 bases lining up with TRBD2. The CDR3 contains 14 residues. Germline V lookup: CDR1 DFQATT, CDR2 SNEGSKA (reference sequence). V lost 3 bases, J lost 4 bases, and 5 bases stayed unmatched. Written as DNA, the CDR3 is TGCAGTGCTAGTGAGGCTAGCGGGAGGTACGAGCAGTACTTC. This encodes CSASEASGRYEQYF.

The CDR3 coding sequence is TGTGCCAGCAGTGAAGAGTGGGCAGGGGGCAATCAGCCCCAGCATTTT. Protein product: CASSEEWAGGNQPQHF. The chain employs TRBV6-1 and TRBJ1-5; TRBD1 is a possible D gene (6 bases). The CDR3 is 16 residues long. Germline CDR1 and CDR2: MNHNS and SASEGT. V was clipped by 1 base and J by 2 bases, with 12 bases between them.

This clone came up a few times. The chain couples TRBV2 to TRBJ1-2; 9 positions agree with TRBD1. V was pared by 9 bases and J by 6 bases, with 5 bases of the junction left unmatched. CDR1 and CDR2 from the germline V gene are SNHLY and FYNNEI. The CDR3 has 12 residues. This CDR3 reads CARRTGEDGYTF. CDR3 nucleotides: TGTGCCAGGAGGACAGGGGAGGATGGCTACACCTTC.

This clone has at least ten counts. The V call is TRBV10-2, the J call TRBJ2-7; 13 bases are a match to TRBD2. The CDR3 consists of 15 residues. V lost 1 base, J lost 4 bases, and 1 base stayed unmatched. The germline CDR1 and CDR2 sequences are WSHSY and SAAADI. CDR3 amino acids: CASSEWGLAGYEQYF. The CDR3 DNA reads TGCGCCAGCAGTGAGTGGGGACTAGCGGGATACGAGCAGTACTTC.

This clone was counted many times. The CDR3 DNA reads as TGTGCCAGCTCACCACAACTAGCGGGAGATCTCAACTCCTACGAGCAGTACTTC. Its translation is CASSPQLAGDLNSYEQYF. The gene calls are TRBV18 and TRBJ2-7, with 11 bases identical to TRBD2. Germline V gives CDR1 KGHSH, CDR2 LQKENI. The V gene end was trimmed by 1 base and the J gene end by 0 bases; junction bases not matched to a gene: 8. CDR3 length equals 18 residues.

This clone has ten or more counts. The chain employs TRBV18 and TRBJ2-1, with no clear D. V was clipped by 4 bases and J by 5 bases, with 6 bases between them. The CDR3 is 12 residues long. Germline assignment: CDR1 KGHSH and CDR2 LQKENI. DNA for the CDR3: TGTGCCAGCTCACAGGAGAACAATGAGCAGTTCTTC. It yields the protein CASSQENNEQFF.

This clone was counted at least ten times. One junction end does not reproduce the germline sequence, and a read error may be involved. In DNA, the CDR3 is TGCAGCGTTCAAGACCCGAATTCACCCCTCCACTTT. This sequence encodes CSVQDPNSPLHF. V is TRBV29-1 and J is TRBJ1-6, with D unclear. The CDR3 is 12 amino acids. Germline V gives CDR1 SQVTM, CDR2 ANQGSEA. Drawing the rest from reference TRBV29-1 and TRBJ1-6, the complete variable domain is SAVISQKPSRDICQRGTSLTIQCQVDSQVTMMFWYRQQPGQSLTLIATANQGSEATYESGFVIDKFPISRPNLTFSTLTVSNMSPEDSSIYLCSVQDPNSPLHFGNGTRLTVT.

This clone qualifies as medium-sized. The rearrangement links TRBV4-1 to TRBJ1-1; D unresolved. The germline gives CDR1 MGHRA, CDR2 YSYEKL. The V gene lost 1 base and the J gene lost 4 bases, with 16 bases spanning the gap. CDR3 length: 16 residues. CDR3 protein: CASSQVLAALSTEAFF. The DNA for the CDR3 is TGCGCCAGCAGCCAAGTGCTTGCAGCCTTGAGCACTGAAGCTTTCTTT.

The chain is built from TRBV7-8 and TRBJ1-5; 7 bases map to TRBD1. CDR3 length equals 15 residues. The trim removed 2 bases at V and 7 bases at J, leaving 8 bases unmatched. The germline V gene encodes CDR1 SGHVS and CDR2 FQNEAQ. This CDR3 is CASSLTGQVGQPQHF. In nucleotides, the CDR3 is TGTGCCAGCAGCTTAACCGGACAGGTTGGACAGCCCCAGCATTTT.

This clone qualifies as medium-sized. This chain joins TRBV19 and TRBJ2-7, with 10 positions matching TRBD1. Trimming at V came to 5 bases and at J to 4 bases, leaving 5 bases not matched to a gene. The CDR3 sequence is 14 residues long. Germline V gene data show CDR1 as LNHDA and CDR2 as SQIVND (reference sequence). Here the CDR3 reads CASSGPGQGYEQYF. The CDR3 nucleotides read TGTGCCAGTAGTGGACCGGGACAGGGGTACGAGCAGTACTTC.

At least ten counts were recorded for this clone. The CDR3 spells CASRSWDSFGSPLHF. In DNA form, the CDR3 reads TGTGCCAGCAGGTCTTGGGACTCTTTCGGGTCACCCCTCCACTTT. V is TRBV6-1 and J is TRBJ1-6, with D perhaps matching TRBD1 (5 bases). The germline V gene encodes CDR1 MNHNS and CDR2 SASEGT. Trimming stripped 6 bases from V and 10 bases from J, with 19 bases between. The CDR3 loop spans 15 amino acids.